Listed below are T cell receptor beta chains from one sample, sequenced in a study of T cell changes during pregnancy in multiple sclerosis. Repertoires were generated with immunoSEQ multiplex PCR, while TCRdb's copy carries only in-frame clones and drops some. Here the sample spans 55,000 to 80,000 clones, roughly 92% being singletons. Specimen: CD8+ T cells from peripheral blood mononuclear cells, collected in the second trimester of pregnancy. These receptors originate from a female donor with multiple sclerosis, enrolled in a pregnancy study. Each CDR3 is given with its conserved first and last residue. D genes are given only for firm matches. Some rows have no size entry. The others give once, few or many, or a class for an expanded clone.

d_call	v_call	clone_size	j_call	cdr3_aa	cdr3_nt
-	TRBV6-1	-	TRBJ1-2	CASSRTGEVYGYTF	TGTGCCAGCAGTCGGACTGGCGAGGTCTATGGCTACACCTTC
TRBD1	TRBV5-1	-	TRBJ2-7	CASSLEGTDSYEQYF	TGCGCCAGCAGCTTGGAGGGGACAGACTCCTACGAGCAGTACTTC
-	TRBV19	-	TRBJ1-1	CASSIGARGIIEAFF	TGTGCCAGTAGTATAGGGGCCAGGGGAATAATTGAAGCTTTCTTT
TRBD1	TRBV11-2	-	TRBJ2-4	CASSQNRGAKNIQYF	TGTGCCAGCAGCCAAAACAGGGGGGCCAAAAACATTCAGTACTTC
-	TRBV9	-	TRBJ2-1	CASSVASNEQFF	TGTGCCAGCAGCGTGGCCAGCAATGAGCAGTTCTTC
TRBD2	TRBV5-1	-	TRBJ2-7	CASSPGTSGRAAEQYF	TGCGCCAGCAGCCCTGGGACTAGCGGGAGGGCGGCCGAGCAGTACTTC
-	TRBV4-2	-	TRBJ2-7	CASSQDFPGASYEQYF	TGTGCCAGCAGCCAAGATTTTCCGGGAGCGTCCTACGAGCAGTACTTC
TRBD2	TRBV10-2	-	TRBJ2-5	CASRETSGRARGTQYF	TGCGCCAGCAGAGAGACTAGCGGGAGGGCTAGGGGGACCCAGTACTTC
TRBD2	TRBV27	-	TRBJ2-7	CASSLSGGRETYEQYF	TGTGCCAGCAGTTTATCCGGCGGGAGGGAGACATACGAGCAGTACTTC
TRBD1	TRBV9	-	TRBJ2-3	CASSVSGGYGTDTQYF	TGTGCCAGCAGCGTATCAGGGGGCTACGGCACAGATACGCAGTATTTT
TRBD1	TRBV27	once	TRBJ1-1	CASSLTLDRANTEAFF	TGTGCCAGCAGTTTAACCCTTGACAGGGCGAACACTGAAGCTTTCTTT
-	TRBV2	-	TRBJ1-1	CASLRGTEAFF	TGTGCCAGCCTTAGGGGCACTGAAGCTTTCTTT
-	TRBV13	-	TRBJ2-2	CASSFTGTANTGELFF	TGTGCCAGCAGCTTTACAGGTACCGCGAACACCGGGGAGCTGTTTTTT
TRBD2	TRBV5-5	-	TRBJ2-3	CASSFDGTSGILPDTQYF	TGTGCCAGCAGCTTCGACGGGACTAGCGGGATCCTGCCAGATACGCAGTATTTT
-	TRBV27	-	TRBJ1-2	CASSLKGHGGYTF	TGTGCCAGCAGCCTCAAGGGACATGGAGGCTACACCTTC
-	TRBV19	-	TRBJ2-1	CASSIYSGFSHEQFF	TGTGCCAGTAGTATATACAGCGGTTTCTCCCATGAGCAGTTCTTC
-	TRBV19	few	TRBJ2-3	CASSIIVADTQYF	TGTGCCAGTAGTATAATAGTCGCAGATACGCAGTATTTT
TRBD2	TRBV27	-	TRBJ2-7	CASRIAGAAYEQYF	TGTGCCAGCAGAATAGCGGGAGCAGCCTACGAGCAGTACTTC
-	TRBV9	-	TRBJ1-2	CASSAPGASYGYTF	TGTGCCAGCAGCGCCCCAGGGGCCAGCTATGGCTACACCTTC
-	TRBV5-1	-	TRBJ2-7	CASSLREGAYEQYF	TGCGCCAGCAGCCTCAGGGAAGGGGCCTACGAGCAGTACTTC
-	TRBV9	-	TRBJ2-7	CASSVDGIFYEQYF	TGTGCCAGCAGCGTAGACGGGATATTCTACGAGCAGTACTTC
TRBD2	TRBV4-3	-	TRBJ2-7	CASSQERGLAGIYEQYF	TGCGCCAGCAGCCAAGAGAGGGGACTAGCGGGAATATACGAGCAGTACTTC
-	TRBV9	once	TRBJ2-2	CASSAHAGSNTGELFF	TGTGCCAGCAGCGCGCACGCAGGATCGAACACCGGGGAGCTGTTTTTT
-	TRBV6-6	-	TRBJ2-7	CASSQQGRDYEQYF	TGTGCCAGCAGTCAACAGGGGCGGGACTACGAGCAGTACTTC
-	TRBV6-5	-	TRBJ2-7	CASSYNEGAYEQYF	TGTGCCAGCAGTTACAACGAGGGGGCCTACGAGCAGTACTTC
TRBD2	TRBV11-2	once	TRBJ2-3	CASSPWTSGLVTDTQYF	TGTGCCAGCAGCCCTTGGACTAGCGGGCTCGTCACAGATACGCAGTATTTT
-	TRBV19	-	TRBJ1-1	CASTLVGANTEAFF	TGTGCCAGTACCTTAGTGGGGGCTAACACTGAAGCTTTCTTT
-	TRBV19	-	TRBJ1-5	CASKRSGGRSQPQHF	TGTGCCAGTAAACGCTCGGGGGGTCGGAGTCAGCCCCAGCATTTT
-	TRBV19	-	TRBJ2-1	CASSAFTGSDEQFF	TGTGCCAGTAGTGCCTTTACAGGGAGCGATGAGCAGTTCTTC
-	TRBV7-9	-	TRBJ1-1	CASSSGPPRTNTEAFF	TGTGCCAGCAGCTCCGGCCCCCCTAGGACAAACACTGAAGCTTTCTTT
TRBD2	TRBV2	once	TRBJ2-7	CASSPGLAGRLVESYEQYF	TGTGCCAGCAGTCCTGGACTAGCGGGTAGGCTTGTCGAGTCCTACGAGCAGTACTTC
-	TRBV6-5	-	TRBJ2-7	CASSPTASLYEQYF	TGTGCCAGCAGTCCGACAGCATCTCTCTACGAGCAGTACTTC
-	TRBV13	-	TRBJ1-1	CASSSTTTGWTEAFF	TGTGCCAGCAGCTCCACAACTACAGGATGGACTGAAGCTTTCTTT
-	TRBV27	-	TRBJ2-7	CASSFERSSYEQYF	TGTGCCAGCAGTTTCGAGCGTAGCTCCTACGAGCAGTACTTC
TRBD1	TRBV19	-	TRBJ2-3	CASSYGTEDTQYF	TGTGCCAGTAGTTACGGGACAGAAGATACGCAGTATTTT
-	TRBV5-1	-	TRBJ2-7	CASSGIGQIYEQYF	TGCGCCAGCAGCGGCATAGGACAGATCTACGAGCAGTACTTC
-	TRBV19	-	TRBJ2-3	CASSERQSWADTQYF	TGTGCCAGTAGCGAGCGGCAGTCATGGGCAGATACGCAGTATTTT
TRBD2	TRBV27	-	TRBJ2-1	CASTWTSGSYEQFF	TGTGCCAGCACTTGGACTAGCGGGAGCTATGAGCAGTTCTTC
-	TRBV27	-	TRBJ2-1	CASSLLSGEYPSYNEQFF	TGTGCCAGCAGTTTATTATCGGGGGAGTATCCCTCCTACAATGAGCAGTTCTTC
-	TRBV27	-	TRBJ2-7	CASSLSAASYEQYF	TGTGCCAGCAGTTTATCGGCGGCTTCCTACGAGCAGTACTTC
TRBD2	TRBV4-2	-	TRBJ2-2	CASSPKGSSGSWETGELFF	TGTGCCAGCAGTCCCAAGGGGTCCAGCGGGAGTTGGGAAACCGGGGAGCTGTTTTTT
TRBD1	TRBV18	-	TRBJ1-5	CASSPPGQGGSQHF	TGTGCCAGCTCACCTCCGGGACAGGGAGGATCCCAGCATTTT
TRBD2	TRBV9	-	TRBJ2-1	CASSVEGLAVLGTYNEQFF	TGTGCCAGCAGCGTAGAAGGACTAGCGGTGCTGGGGACCTACAATGAGCAGTTCTTC
-	TRBV5-4	-	TRBJ1-1	CASSLAGLVDTEAFF	TGTGCCAGCAGCTTGGCCGGACTGGTCGATACTGAAGCTTTCTTT
-	TRBV4-2	-	TRBJ2-3	CASAVGLLSDTQYF	TGTGCCAGCGCCGTGGGCCTACTGTCAGATACGCAGTATTTT
-	TRBV4-3	-	TRBJ1-5	CASSQDKGLGNQPQHF	TGCGCCAGCAGCCAAGATAAGGGGTTAGGGAATCAGCCCCAGCATTTT
TRBD2	TRBV6-1	-	TRBJ2-7	CASSVTFSGIPDEQYF	TGTGCCAGCAGTGTCACATTTAGCGGGATCCCAGACGAGCAGTACTTC
-	TRBV5-1	-	TRBJ2-3	CASSLDSVWTDTQYF	TGCGCCAGCAGCTTGGATAGCGTGTGGACAGATACGCAGTATTTT
-	TRBV28	-	TRBJ2-1	CASSSRQPQAEQFF	TGTGCCAGCAGTTCCCGACAGCCCCAAGCTGAGCAGTTCTTC
TRBD1	TRBV10-3	-	TRBJ1-2	CAITQTGTGGYTF	TGTGCCATCACTCAGACAGGGACAGGCGGCTACACCTTC
TRBD2	TRBV6-1	-	TRBJ2-4	CASSEQPTGTTAKNIQYF	TGTGCCAGCAGTGAACAGCCGACCGGGACTACAGCCAAAAACATTCAGTACTTC
TRBD1	TRBV29-1	-	TRBJ2-7	CSVELGTGAYEQYF	TGCAGCGTTGAGTTAGGGACAGGGGCCTACGAGCAGTACTTC
TRBD1	TRBV15	-	TRBJ2-2	CATSRDRSTGELFF	TGTGCCACCAGCCGGGACAGGAGCACCGGGGAGCTGTTTTTT
-	TRBV7-2	-	TRBJ1-5	CASSRGGPQHF	TGTGCCAGCAGCCGGGGTGGGCCCCAGCATTTT